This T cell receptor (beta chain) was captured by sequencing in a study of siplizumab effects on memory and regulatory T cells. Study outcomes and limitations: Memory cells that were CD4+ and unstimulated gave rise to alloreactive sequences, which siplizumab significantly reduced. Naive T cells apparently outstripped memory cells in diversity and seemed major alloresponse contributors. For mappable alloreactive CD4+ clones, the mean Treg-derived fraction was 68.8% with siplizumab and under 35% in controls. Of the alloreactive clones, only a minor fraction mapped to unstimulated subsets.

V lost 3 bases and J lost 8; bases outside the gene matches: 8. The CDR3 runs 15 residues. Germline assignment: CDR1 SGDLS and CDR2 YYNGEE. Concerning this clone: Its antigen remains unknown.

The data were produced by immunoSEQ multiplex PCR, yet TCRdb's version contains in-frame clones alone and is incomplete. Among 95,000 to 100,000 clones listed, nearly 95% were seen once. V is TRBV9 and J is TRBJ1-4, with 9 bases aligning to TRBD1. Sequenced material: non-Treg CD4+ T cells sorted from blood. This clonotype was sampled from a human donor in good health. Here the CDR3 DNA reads TGTGCCAGCAGCGCCGGGACAGGGCTGGGGGAAAAACTGTTTTTT. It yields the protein CASSAGTGLGEKLFF.